This passage covers 4 T cell receptor beta chains from one sample sequenced in a study of T cell responses to AZD1222 COVID-19 vaccine. Sequencing was performed with immunoSEQ multiplex PCR; in TCRdb, only in-frame clones are kept and a portion is missing. The sample carries roughly 200,000 clones, 85% to 95% recorded once. Sample: peripheral blood, taken on day 0 of AZD1222 vaccination. These receptors originate from an adult in good health.

The chain is built from TRBV29-1 and TRBJ1-2; D is perhaps TRBD1 (5 bases). CDR3 size: 12 residues. Germline V gene lookup returns CDR1 SQVTM and CDR2 ANQGSEA. Trimming took off 4 bases at V and 8 bases at J, with 14 bases between the two ends. The CDR3 DNA reads as TGCAGCGTTGCCCCCGGGACGAAGGGCTACACCTTC. Its protein product is CSVAPGTKGYTF.

The V call is TRBV11-3, the J call TRBJ2-3, with TRBD1 matching 8 bases. V was clipped by 6 bases and J by 2 bases; unmatched bases: 7. This CDR3 has 15 residues. Germline V CDR1 and CDR2: SGHNT, YENEEA. The CDR3 reads CASSYGQGNTDTQYF. CDR3 sequence (DNA): TGTGCCAGCAGTTACGGACAGGGCAACACAGATACGCAGTATTTT.

The chain couples TRBV24-1 to TRBJ2-7; 9 bases align to TRBD1. This CDR3 contains 16 residues. V was clipped by 2 bases and J by 5 bases; unmatched bases: 9. Looked up from germline, CDR1 is KGHDR and CDR2 is SFDVKD. The chain's CDR3 is CATSDWGQGKENEQYF. The CDR3 DNA reads as TGTGCCACCAGTGATTGGGGACAGGGCAAGGAGAACGAGCAGTACTTC.

The rearrangement uses TRBV27 and TRBJ2-7, with TRBD1 identical over 7 bases. CDR1 and CDR2 (germline): MNHEY, SMNVEV (reference sequence). Trimming removed 8 bases from V and 7 bases from J; junction bases left unmatched: 11. The CDR3 sequence is 13 residues long. CDR3 region: CASGPQGLGEQYF. The CDR3 DNA is TGTGCCAGCGGACCACAGGGGCTCGGTGAGCAGTACTTC.